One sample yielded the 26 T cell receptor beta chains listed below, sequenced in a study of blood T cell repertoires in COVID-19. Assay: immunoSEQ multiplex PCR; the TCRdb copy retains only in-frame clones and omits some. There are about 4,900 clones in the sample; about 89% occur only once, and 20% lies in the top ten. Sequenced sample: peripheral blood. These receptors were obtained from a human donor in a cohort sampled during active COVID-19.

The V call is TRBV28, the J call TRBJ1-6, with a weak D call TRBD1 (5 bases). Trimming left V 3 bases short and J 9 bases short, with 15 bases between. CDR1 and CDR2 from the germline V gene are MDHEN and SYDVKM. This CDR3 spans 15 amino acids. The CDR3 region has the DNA TGTGCCAGCAGTTTCGTCAGGCCAACAGGTTCACCCCTCCACTTT. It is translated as CASSFVRPTGSPLHF.

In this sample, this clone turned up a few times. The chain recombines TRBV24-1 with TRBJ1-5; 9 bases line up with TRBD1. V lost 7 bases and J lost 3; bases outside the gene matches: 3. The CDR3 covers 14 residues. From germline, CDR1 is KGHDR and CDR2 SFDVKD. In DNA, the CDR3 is TGTGCCACCAGGGGACAGGGCGTCAATCAGCCCCAGCATTTT. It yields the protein CATRGQGVNQPQHF.

DNA of the CDR3: TGTGCCAGCAGTGAAAACAGGGGAAGAGAGACCCAGTACTTC. This encodes CASSENRGRETQYF. The V call is TRBV6-1, the J call TRBJ2-5, with 7 bases lining up with TRBD1. Trimming cost V 2 bases and J 4 bases; bases outside gene matches: 4. Germline assignment: CDR1 MNHNS and CDR2 SASEGT. This CDR3 is 14 amino acids long.

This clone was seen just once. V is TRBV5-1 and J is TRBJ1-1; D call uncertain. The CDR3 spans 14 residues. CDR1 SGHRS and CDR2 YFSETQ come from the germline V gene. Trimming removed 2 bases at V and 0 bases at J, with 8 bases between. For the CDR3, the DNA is TGCGCCAGCAGCTTATTCCTATTGAACACTGAAGCTTTCTTT. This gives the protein CASSLFLLNTEAFF.

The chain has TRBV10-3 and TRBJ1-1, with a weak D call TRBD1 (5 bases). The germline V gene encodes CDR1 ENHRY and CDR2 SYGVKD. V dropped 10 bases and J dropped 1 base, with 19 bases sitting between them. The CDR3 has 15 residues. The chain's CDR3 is CATIHPGLGNTEAFF. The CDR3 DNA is TGTGCCACCATTCATCCGGGACTGGGGAACACTGAAGCTTTCTTT.

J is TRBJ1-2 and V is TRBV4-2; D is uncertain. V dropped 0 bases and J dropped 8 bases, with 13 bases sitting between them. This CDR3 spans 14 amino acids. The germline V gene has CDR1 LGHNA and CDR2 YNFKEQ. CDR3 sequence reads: CASSQELLGIGYTF. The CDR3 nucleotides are TGTGCCAGCAGCCAAGAACTACTGGGTATAGGCTACACCTTC.

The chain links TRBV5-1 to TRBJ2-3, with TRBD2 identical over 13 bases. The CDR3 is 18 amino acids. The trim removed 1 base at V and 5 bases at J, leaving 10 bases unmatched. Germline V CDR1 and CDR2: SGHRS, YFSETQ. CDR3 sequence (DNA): TGCGCCAGCAGCTTGCCCGGACTAGCGGGAGTTGGCCGAGATACGCAGTATTTT. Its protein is CASSLPGLAGVGRDTQYF.

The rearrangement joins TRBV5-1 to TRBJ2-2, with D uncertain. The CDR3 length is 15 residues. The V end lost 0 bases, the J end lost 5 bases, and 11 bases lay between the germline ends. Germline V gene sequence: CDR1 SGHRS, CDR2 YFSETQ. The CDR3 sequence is CASSLATGSTGELFF. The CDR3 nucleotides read TGCGCCAGCAGCTTGGCCACGGGTTCGACCGGGGAGCTGTTTTTT.

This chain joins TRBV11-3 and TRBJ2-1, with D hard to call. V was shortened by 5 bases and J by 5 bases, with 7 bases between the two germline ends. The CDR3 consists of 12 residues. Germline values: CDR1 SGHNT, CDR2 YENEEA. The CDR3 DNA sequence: TGTGCCAGCAGCCAGAACGACAATGAGCAGTTCTTC. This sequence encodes CASSQNDNEQFF. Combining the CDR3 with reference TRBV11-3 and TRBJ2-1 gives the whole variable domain EAGVVQSPRYKIIEKKQPVAFWCNPISGHNTLYWYLQNLGQGPELLIRYENEEAVDDSQLPKDRFSAERLKGVDSTLKIQPAELGDSAVYLCASSQNDNEQFFGPGTRLTVL.

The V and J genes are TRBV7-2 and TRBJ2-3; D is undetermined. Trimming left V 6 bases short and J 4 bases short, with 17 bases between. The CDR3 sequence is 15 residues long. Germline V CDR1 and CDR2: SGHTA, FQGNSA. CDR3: CASSTTWAWADTQYF. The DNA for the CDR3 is TGTGCCAGCAGTACCACTTGGGCATGGGCAGATACGCAGTATTTT.

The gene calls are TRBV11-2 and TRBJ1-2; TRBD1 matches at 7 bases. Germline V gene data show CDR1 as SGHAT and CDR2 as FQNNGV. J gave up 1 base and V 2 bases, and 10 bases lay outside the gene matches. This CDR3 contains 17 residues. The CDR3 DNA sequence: TGTGCCAGCAGCTTACTCCCAGGGGGAGGATTTAACTATGGCTACACCTTC. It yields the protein CASSLLPGGGFNYGYTF.

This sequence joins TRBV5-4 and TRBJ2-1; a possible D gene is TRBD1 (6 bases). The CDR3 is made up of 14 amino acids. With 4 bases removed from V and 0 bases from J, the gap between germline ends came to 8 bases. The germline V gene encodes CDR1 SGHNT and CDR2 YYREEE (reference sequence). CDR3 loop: CASSRGSSYNEQFF. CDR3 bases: TGTGCCAGCAGCAGGGGGAGCTCCTACAATGAGCAGTTCTTC.

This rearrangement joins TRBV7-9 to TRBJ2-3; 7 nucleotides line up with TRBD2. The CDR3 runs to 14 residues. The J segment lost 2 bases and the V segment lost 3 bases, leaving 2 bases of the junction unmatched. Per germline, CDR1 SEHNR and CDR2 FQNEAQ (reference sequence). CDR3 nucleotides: TGTGCCAGCAGCTTTGGGGGGGACACAGATACGCAGTATTTT. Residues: CASSFGGDTDTQYF.

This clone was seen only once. CDR3 nucleotides: TGTGCCAGCACATTACAGGGGGGTAACTATGGCTACACCTTC. Its protein product is CASTLQGGNYGYTF. This chain connects TRBV28 to TRBJ1-2; 8 bases align to TRBD1. The CDR3 extends over 14 amino acids. Trimming at V came to 7 bases and at J to 1 base, leaving 5 bases not matched to a gene. In germline, CDR1 is MDHEN, CDR2 SYDVKM.

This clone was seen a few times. CDR3 in DNA: TGCGCCAGCAGTCAACCCGGGACAGGGAACTTGGACACTGAAGCTTTCTTT. It translates to CASSQPGTGNLDTEAFF. The chain joins TRBV23-1 to TRBJ1-1; 9 nucleotides line up with TRBD1. TRBV23-1 is designated an ORF whose function remains uncertain. CDR3 length: 17 residues. The V segment lost 2 bases and the J segment 3 bases; nucleotides outside the gene matches: 10.

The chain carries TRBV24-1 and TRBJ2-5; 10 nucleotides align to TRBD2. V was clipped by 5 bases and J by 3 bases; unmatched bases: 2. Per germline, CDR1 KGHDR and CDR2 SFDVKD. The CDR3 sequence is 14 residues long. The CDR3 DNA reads TGTGCCACCAGTGGAACTAGCGGGGAAGAGACCCAGTACTTC. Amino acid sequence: CATSGTSGEETQYF.

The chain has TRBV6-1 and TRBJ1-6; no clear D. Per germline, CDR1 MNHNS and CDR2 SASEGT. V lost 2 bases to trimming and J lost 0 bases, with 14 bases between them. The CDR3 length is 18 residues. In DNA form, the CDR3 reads TGTGCCAGCAGTGAACGCCAGGCGAGAAGCTCCTATAATTCACCCCTCCACTTT. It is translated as CASSERQARSSYNSPLHF.

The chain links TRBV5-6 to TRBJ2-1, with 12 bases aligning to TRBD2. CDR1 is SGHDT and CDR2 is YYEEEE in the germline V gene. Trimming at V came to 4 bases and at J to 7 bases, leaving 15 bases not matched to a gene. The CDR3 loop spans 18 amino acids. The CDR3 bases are TGTGCCAGCAGCGTGACTAGCGGGAGAGTAAGAGGAGGGAATGAGCAGTTCTTC. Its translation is CASSVTSGRVRGGNEQFF.

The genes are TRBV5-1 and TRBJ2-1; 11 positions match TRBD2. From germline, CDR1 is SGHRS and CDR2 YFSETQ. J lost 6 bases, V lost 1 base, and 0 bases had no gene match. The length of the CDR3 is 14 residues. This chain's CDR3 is CASSLTSGSNEQFF. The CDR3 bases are TGCGCCAGCAGCTTGACTAGCGGGAGCAATGAGCAGTTCTTC. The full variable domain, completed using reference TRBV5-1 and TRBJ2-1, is KAGVTQTPRYLIKTRGQQVTLSCSPISGHRSVSWYQQTPGQGLQFLFEYFSETQRNKGNFPGRFSGRQFSNSRSEMNVSTLELGDSALYLCASSLTSGSNEQFFGPGTRLTVL.

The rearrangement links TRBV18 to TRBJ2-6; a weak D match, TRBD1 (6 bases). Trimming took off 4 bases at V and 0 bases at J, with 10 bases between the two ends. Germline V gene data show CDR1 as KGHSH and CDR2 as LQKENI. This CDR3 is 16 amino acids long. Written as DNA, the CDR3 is TGTGCCAGCTCACACCTACAGGGCTCTGGGGCCAACGTCCTGACTTTC. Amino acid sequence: CASSHLQGSGANVLTF.

The CDR3 reads CASSIQRGAVTDTQYF. The CDR3 region has the DNA TGTGCCAGTAGTATCCAGCGGGGGGCCGTCACAGATACGCAGTATTTT. This sequence joins TRBV19 and TRBJ2-3, with 9 positions matching TRBD2. The germline gives CDR1 LNHDA, CDR2 SQIVND (reference sequence). The CDR3 totals 16 residues. The V gene end was trimmed by 3 bases and the J gene end by 2 bases; junction bases not matched to a gene: 6.

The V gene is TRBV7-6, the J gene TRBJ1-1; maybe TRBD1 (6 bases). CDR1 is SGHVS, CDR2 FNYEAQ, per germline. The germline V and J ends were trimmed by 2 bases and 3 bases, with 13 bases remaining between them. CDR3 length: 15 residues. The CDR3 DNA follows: TGTGCCAGCAGCTTACTCTCGGACAGCGACACTGAAGCTTTCTTT. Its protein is CASSLLSDSDTEAFF.

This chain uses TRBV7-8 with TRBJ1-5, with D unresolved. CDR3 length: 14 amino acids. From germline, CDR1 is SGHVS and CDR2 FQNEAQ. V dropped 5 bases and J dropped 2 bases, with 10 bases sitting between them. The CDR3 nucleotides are TGTGCCAGCAGCCCCGGCCAGGGCAATCAGCCCCAGCATTTT. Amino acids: CASSPGQGNQPQHF.

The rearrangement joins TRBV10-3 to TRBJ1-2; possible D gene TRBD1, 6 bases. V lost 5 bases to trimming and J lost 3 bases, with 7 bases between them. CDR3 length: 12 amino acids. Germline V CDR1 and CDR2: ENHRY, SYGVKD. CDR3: CAISRTDYGYTF. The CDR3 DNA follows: TGTGCCATCAGTCGGACAGACTATGGCTACACCTTC.

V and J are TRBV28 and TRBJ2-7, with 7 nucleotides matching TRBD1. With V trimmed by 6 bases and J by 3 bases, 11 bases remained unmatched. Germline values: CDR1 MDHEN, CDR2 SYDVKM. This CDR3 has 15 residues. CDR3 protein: CASSYTGTEDYEQYF. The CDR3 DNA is TGTGCCAGCAGCTACACCGGGACAGAAGACTACGAGCAGTACTTC. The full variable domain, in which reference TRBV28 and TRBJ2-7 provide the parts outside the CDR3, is DVKVTQSSRYLVKRTGEKVFLECVQDMDHENMFWYRQDPGLGLRLIYFSYDVKMKEKGDIPEGYSVSREKKERFSLILESASTNQTSMYLCASSYTGTEDYEQYFGPGTRLTVT.

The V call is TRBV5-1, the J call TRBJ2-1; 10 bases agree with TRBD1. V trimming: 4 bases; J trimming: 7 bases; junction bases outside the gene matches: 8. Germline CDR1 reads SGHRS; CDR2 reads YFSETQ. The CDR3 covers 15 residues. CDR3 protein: CASSPRQGARNEQFF. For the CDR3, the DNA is TGCGCCAGCAGCCCAAGACAGGGGGCACGGAATGAGCAGTTCTTC.